Following are 10 T cell receptor beta chains from one sample sequenced in a study of T cells after somatic rescue of genetic block. Sequencing was performed with immunoSEQ multiplex PCR; in TCRdb, only in-frame clones are kept and a portion is missing. The table includes some 15,000 clones, just over 70% detected once. The sample comprised peripheral blood mononuclear cells (PBMCs). Receptor source: a boy between 5 and 17 years old.

This clone came up a few times. The chain employs TRBV15 and TRBJ2-7; D is perhaps TRBD2 (6 bases). The V end was cut by 11 bases, the J end by 0 bases, with 14 bases between. The CDR3 has 13 residues. The germline CDR1 and CDR2 sequences are LNHNV and YYDKDF (reference sequence). CDR3 DNA sequence: TGTGCCGTTGGGCGGGGAAGCTCCTACGAGCAGTACTTC. This codes for CAVGRGSSYEQYF.

J is TRBJ1-1 and V is TRBV5-4; D call uncertain. CDR1 and CDR2 from the germline V gene are SGHNT and YYREEE (reference sequence). The CDR3 is 15 residues long. With 0 bases removed from V and 4 bases from J, the gap between germline ends came to 13 bases. The CDR3 sequence is CASSLGRTGSTEAFF. CDR3 DNA sequence: TGTGCCAGCAGCTTGGGGAGGACCGGGTCCACTGAAGCTTTCTTT.

This clone showed up just a few times. CDR3 sequence (DNA): TGTGCCAGCAGCTTAACGGTAGCGACAGGGATCGGGACTAATTCACCCCTCCACTTT. Residues: CASSLTVATGIGTNSPLHF. The V call is TRBV7-3, the J call TRBJ1-6; 7 bases are a match to TRBD1. This CDR3 comprises 19 residues. The trim removed 0 bases at V and 6 bases at J, leaving 14 bases unmatched. The germline CDR1 and CDR2 sequences are SGHTA and FQGTGA.

This clone was observed a handful of times. The chain combines TRBV18 with TRBJ1-3; 7 bases fit TRBD1. The J segment lost 0 bases and the V segment lost 3 bases, leaving 5 bases of the junction unmatched. Germline V lookup: CDR1 KGHSH, CDR2 LQKENI. The length of the CDR3 is 16 residues. The CDR3 is CASSPRTGHSGNTIYF. CDR3 DNA: TGTGCCAGCTCACCTAGGACAGGACACTCTGGAAACACCATATATTTT.

This clone was counted between two and nine times. This chain uses TRBV2 with TRBJ2-4; D gene unclear. Germline CDR1 SNHLY, CDR2 FYNNEI. V dropped 4 bases and J dropped 4 bases, with 5 bases sitting between them. CDR3 length equals 12 residues. The CDR3 loop reads CASSVGKNIQYF. The CDR3 DNA sequence: TGTGCCAGCAGTGTTGGTAAAAACATTCAGTACTTC.

The CDR3 nucleotides are TGTGCCACCAGCTACAGGGGGGAAAAACTGTTTTTT. This encodes CATSYRGEKLFF. This sequence joins TRBV15 and TRBJ1-4; TRBD1 matches 8 bases. From germline, CDR1 is LNHNV and CDR2 YYDKDF (reference sequence). CDR3 length: 12 residues. Trimming took 5 bases from V and 8 from J; bases not matched to a gene: 1.

The CDR3 nucleotides read TGTGCCAGCAGCCTAACAGCGGCACAGTACAATGAGCAGTTCTTC. It encodes CASSLTAAQYNEQFF. The chain recombines TRBV5-8 with TRBJ2-1; a weak D match, TRBD2 (5 bases). Germline V lookup: CDR1 SGHTS, CDR2 YDEGEE. Trimming removed 4 bases from V and 4 bases from J, with 15 bases in between. There are 15 residues in the CDR3.

This chain joins TRBV5-8 and TRBJ2-5; 7 nucleotides align to TRBD1. After removal of 4 bases from V and 2 bases from J, the junction contained 11 bases not matched to a gene. Per the germline V gene, CDR1 is SGHTS and CDR2 is YDEGEE. The CDR3 spans 16 residues. DNA for the CDR3: TGTGCCAGCAGCCCCCTCAGGGGGTGGCAACAAGAGACCCAGTACTTC. Translation: CASSPLRGWQQETQYF.

This chain connects TRBV18 to TRBJ1-1; D not certain. The CDR3 extends over 10 amino acids. V was pared by 6 bases and J by 5 bases, with 4 bases between. Germline V gene lookup returns CDR1 KGHSH and CDR2 LQKENI. The CDR3 DNA is TGTGCCAGCTCGCGAACTGAAGCTTTCTTT. It specifies CASSRTEAFF.

The chain links TRBV29-1 to TRBJ2-6; D is possibly TRBD1 (6 bases). The V end was cut by 6 bases, the J end by 4 bases, with 16 bases between. Germline CDR1 is SQVTM and CDR2 is ANQGSEA. This CDR3 region has 15 residues. The CDR3 nucleotides read TGCAGCGTGTTCGGACAGTACCTAGGGGCCAACGTCCTGACTTTC. It yields the protein CSVFGQYLGANVLTF.